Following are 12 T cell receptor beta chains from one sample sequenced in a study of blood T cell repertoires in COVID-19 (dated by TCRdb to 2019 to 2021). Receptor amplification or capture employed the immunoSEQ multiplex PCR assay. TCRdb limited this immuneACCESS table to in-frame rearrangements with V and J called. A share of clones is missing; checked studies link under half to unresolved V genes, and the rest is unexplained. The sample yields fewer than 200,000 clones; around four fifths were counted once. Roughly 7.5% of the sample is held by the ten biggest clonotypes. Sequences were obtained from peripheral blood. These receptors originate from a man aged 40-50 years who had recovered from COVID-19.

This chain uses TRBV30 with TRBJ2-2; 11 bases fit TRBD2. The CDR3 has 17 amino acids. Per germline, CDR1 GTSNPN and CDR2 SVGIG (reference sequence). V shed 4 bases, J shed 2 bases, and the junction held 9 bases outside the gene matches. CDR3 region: CAWMSSGGLVNTGELFF. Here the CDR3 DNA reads TGTGCCTGGATGTCTAGCGGGGGGCTAGTTAACACCGGGGAGCTGTTTTTT. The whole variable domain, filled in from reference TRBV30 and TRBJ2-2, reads SQTIHQWPATLVQPVGSPLSLECTVEGTSNPNLYWYRQAAGRGLQLLFYSVGIGQISSEVPQNLSASRPQDRQFILSSKKLLLSDSGFYLCAWMSSGGLVNTGELFFGEGSRLTVL.

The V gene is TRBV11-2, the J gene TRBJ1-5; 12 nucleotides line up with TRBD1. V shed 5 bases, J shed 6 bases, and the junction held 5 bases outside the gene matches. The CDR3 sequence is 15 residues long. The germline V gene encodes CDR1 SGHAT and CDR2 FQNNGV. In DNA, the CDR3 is TGTGCCAGCAGCCCGGGACAGGGGGCCGGTCAGCCCCAGCATTTT. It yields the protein CASSPGQGAGQPQHF.

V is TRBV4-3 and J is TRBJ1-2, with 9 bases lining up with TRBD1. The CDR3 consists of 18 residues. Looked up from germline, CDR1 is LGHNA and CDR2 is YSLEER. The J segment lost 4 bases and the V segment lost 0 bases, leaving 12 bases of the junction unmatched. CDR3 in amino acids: CASSQDFGLTGGSYGYTF. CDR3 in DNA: TGCGCCAGCAGCCAAGATTTCGGTTTAACAGGGGGCTCCTATGGCTACACCTTC.

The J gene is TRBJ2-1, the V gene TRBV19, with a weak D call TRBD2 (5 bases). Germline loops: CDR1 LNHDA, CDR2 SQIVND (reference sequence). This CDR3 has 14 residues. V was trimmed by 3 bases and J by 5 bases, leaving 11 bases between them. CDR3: CASSIWGEDNEQFF. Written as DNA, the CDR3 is TGTGCCAGTAGTATTTGGGGAGAGGACAATGAGCAGTTCTTC. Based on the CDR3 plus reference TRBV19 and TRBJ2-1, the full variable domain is DGGITQSPKYLFRKEGQNVTLSCEQNLNHDAMYWYRQDPGQGLRLIYYSQIVNDFQKGDIAEGYSVSREKKESFPLTVTSAQKNPTAFYLCASSIWGEDNEQFFGPGTRLTVL.

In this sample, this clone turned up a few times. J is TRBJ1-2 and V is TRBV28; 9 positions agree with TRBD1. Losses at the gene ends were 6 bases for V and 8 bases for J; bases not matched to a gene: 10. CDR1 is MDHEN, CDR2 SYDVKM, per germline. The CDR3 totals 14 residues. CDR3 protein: CASRRQGGSEGYTF. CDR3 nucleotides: TGTGCCAGCAGACGACAGGGGGGATCAGAAGGCTACACCTTC.

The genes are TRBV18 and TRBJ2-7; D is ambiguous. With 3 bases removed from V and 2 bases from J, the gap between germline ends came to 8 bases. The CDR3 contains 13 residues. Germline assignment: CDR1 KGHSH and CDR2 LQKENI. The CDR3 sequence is CASSPPGTYEQYF. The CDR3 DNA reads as TGTGCCAGCTCACCCCCAGGAACCTACGAGCAGTACTTC.

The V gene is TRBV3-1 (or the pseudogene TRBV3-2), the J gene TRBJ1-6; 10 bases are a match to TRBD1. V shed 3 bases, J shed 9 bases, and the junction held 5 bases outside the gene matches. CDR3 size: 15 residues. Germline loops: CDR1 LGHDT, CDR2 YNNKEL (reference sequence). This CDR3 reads CASSQDRGIGSPLHF. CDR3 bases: TGTGCCAGCAGCCAGGACAGGGGGATAGGTTCACCCCTCCACTTT.

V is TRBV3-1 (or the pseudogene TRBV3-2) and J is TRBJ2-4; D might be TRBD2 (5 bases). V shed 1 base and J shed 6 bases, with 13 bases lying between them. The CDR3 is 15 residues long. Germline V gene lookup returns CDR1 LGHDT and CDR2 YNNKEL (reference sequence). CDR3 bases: TGTGCCAGCAGCCAAGCGCCTGAACGGGGAAACATTCAGTACTTC. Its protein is CASSQAPERGNIQYF.

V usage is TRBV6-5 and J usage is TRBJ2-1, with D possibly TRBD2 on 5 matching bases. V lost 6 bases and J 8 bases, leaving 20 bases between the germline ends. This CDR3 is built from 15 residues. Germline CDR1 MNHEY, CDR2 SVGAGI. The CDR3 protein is CASSLRVTGVDEQFF. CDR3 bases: TGTGCCAGCAGCCTCCGGGTCACCGGGGTAGATGAGCAGTTCTTC.

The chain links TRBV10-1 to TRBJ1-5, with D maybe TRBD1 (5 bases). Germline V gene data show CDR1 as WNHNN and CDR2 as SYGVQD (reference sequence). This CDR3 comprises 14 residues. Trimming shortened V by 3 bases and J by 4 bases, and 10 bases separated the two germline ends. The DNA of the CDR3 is TGCGCCAGCAGTGAAAGGCGGGGGAATCAGCCCCAGCATTTT. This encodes CASSERRGNQPQHF.

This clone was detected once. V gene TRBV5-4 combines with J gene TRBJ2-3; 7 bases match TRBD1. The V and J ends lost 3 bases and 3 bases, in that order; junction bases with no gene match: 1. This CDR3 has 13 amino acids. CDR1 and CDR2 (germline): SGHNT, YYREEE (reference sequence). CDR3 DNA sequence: TGTGCCAGCAGCTCGGACAGGACAGATACGCAGTATTTT. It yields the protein CASSSDRTDTQYF. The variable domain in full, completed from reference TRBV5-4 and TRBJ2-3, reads ETGVTQSPTHLIKTRGQQVTLRCSSQSGHNTVSWYQQALGQGPQFIFQYYREEENGRGNFPPRFSGLQFPNYSSELNVNALELDDSALYLCASSSDRTDTQYFGPGTRLTVL.

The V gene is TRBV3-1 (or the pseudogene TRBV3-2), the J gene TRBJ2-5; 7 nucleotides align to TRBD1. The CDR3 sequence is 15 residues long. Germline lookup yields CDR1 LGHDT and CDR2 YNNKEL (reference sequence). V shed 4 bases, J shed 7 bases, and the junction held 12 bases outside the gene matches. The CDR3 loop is CASSLGQVAGGTQYF. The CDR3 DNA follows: TGTGCCAGCAGCCTCGGACAGGTAGCCGGAGGGACCCAGTACTTC.